These T cell receptor beta chains were read from a single sample in a study of T cells in Graves' hyperthyroidism and ophthalmopathy. TCRdb re-analysed the multiplex PCR reads in MiXCR, keeping a single row per CDR3 protein. The sample lists 490,000 or so distinct CDR3 sequences, under 25% seen once, with approximately 49% in the top ten. What was sequenced was blood. Every receptor here comes from an older woman with Graves' ophthalmopathy. Each CDR3 is given without its conserved first and last residue. The order of the fields is V gene, CDR3 length, D gene, CDR3 protein. D genes are given only for firm matches.

v_gene: TRBV19; len: 9; d_gene: TRBD1; CDR3aa: ASSYRGTQY
v_gene: TRBV5-1; len: 12; d_gene: TRBD1; CDR3aa: ASSLQGTGSPLH
v_gene: TRBV28; len: 14; d_gene: TRBD1; CDR3aa: ASSLPGQVANYGYT
v_gene: TRBV4-3; len: 12; d_gene: TRBD2; CDR3aa: ASSQAGLASEQY
v_gene: TRBV19; len: 11; d_gene: NA; CDR3aa: ASSVSGPNEQF
v_gene: TRBV10-3; len: 12; d_gene: TRBD2; CDR3aa: AIKAGELADTQY
v_gene: TRBV3-1; len: 12; d_gene: NA; CDR3aa: ASSPRTSPDTQY
v_gene: TRBV7-3; len: 12; d_gene: TRBD2; CDR3aa: ASSSGLVGETQY
v_gene: TRBV6-5; len: 11; d_gene: NA; CDR3aa: ASSSRASYGYT
v_gene: TRBV6-1; len: 13; d_gene: TRBD2; CDR3aa: ASRLLAGEYNEQF
v_gene: TRBV18; len: 10; d_gene: NA; CDR3aa: ASSPLAQPQH
v_gene: TRBV5-1; len: 14; d_gene: NA; CDR3aa: ASSSRRREFNYGYT
v_gene: TRBV20-1; len: 14; d_gene: TRBD1; CDR3aa: SARGLGTGENSPLH
v_gene: TRBV28; len: 13; d_gene: NA; CDR3aa: ASSYPGRGNYEQY
v_gene: TRBV6-1; len: 12; d_gene: NA; CDR3aa: ASNPQGYNSPLH
v_gene: TRBV20-1; len: 12; d_gene: TRBD1; CDR3aa: SARAGGWNYGYT
v_gene: TRBV3-1; len: 14; d_gene: NA; CDR3aa: ASSQGLNRGGYGYT
v_gene: TRBV6-1; len: 10; d_gene: NA; CDR3aa: ASSDPNSPLH
v_gene: TRBV3-1; len: 12; d_gene: NA; CDR3aa: ASSTRTASYEQY
v_gene: TRBV27; len: 15; d_gene: NA; CDR3aa: ASSLSRAELRSSPLH
v_gene: TRBV30; len: 12; d_gene: TRBD1; CDR3aa: AWSGGQGNQPQH
v_gene: TRBV12-3/TRBV12-4; len: 12; d_gene: NA; CDR3aa: ASRAGQIRETQY
v_gene: TRBV20-1; len: 12; d_gene: TRBD2; CDR3aa: SAQTSGNTGELF
v_gene: TRBV7-2; len: 13; d_gene: NA; CDR3aa: ASSLLGSMNTEAF
v_gene: TRBV28; len: 14; d_gene: NA; CDR3aa: ASSLVAGRRNQPQH
v_gene: TRBV12-3/TRBV12-4; len: 16; d_gene: TRBD2; CDR3aa: ASSFAPLSGSRGDTQY